The 11 T cell receptor beta chains below were found in one sample sequenced in a study of T cell responses to AZD1222 COVID-19 vaccine. Method: immunoSEQ multiplex PCR; TCRdb's copy keeps in-frame clones and lacks some. Found here are 200,000 to 250,000 clones, approximately 94% of them singletons; the top ten hold roughly 1%. The starting material was peripheral blood, obtained on day 0 of MenACWY control vaccination. The receptor source for this set is an adult in good health.

This clone appeared once. The chain has TRBV11-3 and TRBJ2-1; D call uncertain. CDR1 and CDR2 from the germline V gene are SGHNT and YENEEA. The CDR3 extends over 18 amino acids. Trimming took off 5 bases at V and 0 bases at J, with 20 bases between the two ends. This chain's CDR3 is CASSNDIAARSSYNEQFF. In DNA form, the CDR3 reads TGTGCCAGCAGCAACGATATTGCGGCGAGAAGCTCCTACAATGAGCAGTTCTTC.

The chain has TRBV2 and TRBJ2-7; D is ambiguous. The length of the CDR3 is 13 residues. Germline CDR1 reads SNHLY; CDR2 reads FYNNEI. Trimming cost V 9 bases and J 3 bases, with 15 bases left between them. The CDR3, as DNA: TGTGCCAGAACCCAGGACGGACGCTACGAGCAGTACTTC. Translated, it gives CARTQDGRYEQYF.

J is TRBJ2-1 and V is TRBV7-2; TRBD2 aligns across 9 bases. The germline CDR1 and CDR2 sequences are SGHTA and FQGNSA. The length of the CDR3 is 16 residues. With V trimmed by 2 bases and J by 6 bases, 8 bases remained unmatched. The CDR3 region is CASSLNARGGRNEQFF. The CDR3, as DNA: TGTGCCAGCAGCTTAAATGCGCGGGGGGGCCGCAATGAGCAGTTCTTC.

V gene TRBV4-3 combines with J gene TRBJ2-7, with D perhaps TRBD2 (6 bases). The germline V and J ends were trimmed by 0 bases and 7 bases, with 19 bases remaining between them. The germline gives CDR1 LGHNA, CDR2 YSLEER. The CDR3 sequence is 16 residues long. Here the CDR3 reads CASSQEPPSAVGEQYF. Here the CDR3 DNA reads TGCGCCAGCAGCCAAGAACCCCCTAGCGCGGTAGGGGAGCAGTACTTC.

The V and J genes are TRBV27 and TRBJ1-1; D possibly corresponds to TRBD1 (5 bases). This CDR3 is 14 amino acids long. The germline gives CDR1 MNHEY, CDR2 SMNVEV (reference sequence). V shed 3 bases and J shed 3 bases, with 11 bases lying between them. CDR3 sequence (DNA): TGTGCCAGCAGTTTTCGGGGGGGAGACACTGAAGCTTTCTTT. The encoded protein is CASSFRGGDTEAFF.

V is TRBV19 and J is TRBJ2-7, with D unresolved. The CDR3 spans 12 residues. Germline loops: CDR1 LNHDA, CDR2 SQIVND (reference sequence). Between the trimmed V and J ends, which lost 6 bases and 3 bases, there was a span of 9 bases. The CDR3 loop reads CASRDNLYEQYF. The DNA for the CDR3 is TGTGCCAGTAGAGACAACCTCTACGAGCAGTACTTC. Supplemented by reference TRBV19 and TRBJ2-7, the full variable domain reads DGGITQSPKYLFRKEGQNVTLSCEQNLNHDAMYWYRQDPGQGLRLIYYSQIVNDFQKGDIAEGYSVSREKKESFPLTVTSAQKNPTAFYLCASRDNLYEQYFGPGTRLTVT.

This clone showed up just once. The chain has TRBV29-1 and TRBJ1-2; no firm D call. The V end lost 5 bases, the J end lost 5 bases, and 15 bases lay between the germline ends. Germline-derived CDR1 and CDR2 are SQVTM and ANQGSEA. CDR3 length equals 13 residues. CDR3 residues: CSVLEGFAYGYTF. The DNA for the CDR3 is TGCAGCGTTCTCGAAGGATTTGCTTATGGCTACACCTTC. The full variable domain, completed using reference TRBV29-1 and TRBJ1-2, is SAVISQKPSRDICQRGTSLTIQCQVDSQVTMMFWYRQQPGQSLTLIATANQGSEATYESGFVIDKFPISRPNLTFSTLTVSNMSPEDSSIYLCSVLEGFAYGYTFGSGTRLTVV.

The chain joins TRBV5-4 to TRBJ1-1, with D perhaps matching TRBD1 (5 bases). The CDR3 is 16 amino acids. Trimming took 6 bases from V and 4 from J, leaving 22 bases between them. CDR1 is SGHNT, CDR2 YYREEE, per germline (reference sequence). The CDR3 coding sequence is TGTGCCAGCACCCCCCCGCCCGGGACCCAGGTCACTGAAGCTTTCTTT. It is translated as CASTPPPGTQVTEAFF. The variable domain in full, with the rest retrieved from reference TRBV5-4 and TRBJ1-1, is ETGVTQSPTHLIKTRGQQVTLRCSSQSGHNTVSWYQQALGQGPQFIFQYYREEENGRGNFPPRFSGLQFPNYSSELNVNALELDDSALYLCASTPPPGTQVTEAFFGQGTRLTVV.

This clone appeared a single time. The chain joins TRBV5-4 to TRBJ1-6; the D is unclear. V was pared by 0 bases and J by 9 bases, with 10 bases between. CDR1 is SGHNT, CDR2 YYREEE, per germline (reference sequence). There are 14 residues in the CDR3. The CDR3 DNA reads as TGTGCCAGCAGCTTGGCAACGGGTGTTTCACCCCTCCACTTT. Encoded protein: CASSLATGVSPLHF.

The V call is TRBV7-2, the J call TRBJ2-5; TRBD2 is a possible D gene (6 bases). The CDR3 covers 15 residues. Trimming left V 5 bases short and J 5 bases short, with 18 bases between. Germline V gene sequence: CDR1 SGHTA, CDR2 FQGNSA. The CDR3 DNA reads as TGTGCCAGCAGCAGCAGACTAGGGCATCTCGAGACCCAGTACTTC. This encodes CASSSRLGHLETQYF.

This clone was counted once. This sequence joins TRBV5-3 and TRBJ1-4, with 8 bases that match TRBD1. TRBV5-3 is filed as an ORF, its function uncertain. There are 19 residues in the CDR3. The V gene end was trimmed by 4 bases and the J gene end by 0 bases; junction bases not matched to a gene: 14. The CDR3 nucleotides read TGTGCCAGAAGCCCCTCACCAGGGGGCGTAGGCGCAACTAATGAAAAACTGTTTTTT. It specifies CARSPSPGGVGATNEKLFF.